A selection of T cell receptor beta chains follows, all from one sample in a study of blood T cells in healthy people across ages. TCRdb re-called the 5' RACE reads with MiXCR, one entry per CDR3 protein. The data contain about 1.4 million distinct CDR3 sequences, 45% to 70% of them singletons. Material for sequencing was blood. The receptor set was obtained from a man aged 18 to 35 in good health. The CDR3 runs from the conserved cysteine through the conserved F or W. Each record gives: V gene, clone size, J gene, D gene, CDR3 DNA, CDR3 protein. A D gene is named only where the DNA matches it firmly. Expanded clones get a size class; other rows say once, few or many, or leave the size out.

V: TRBV20-1; size: NA; J: TRBJ2-1; D: NA; DNA: TGCAGTGCTAGAGATCACGCGGGCATTGGTGTAGAGCAGTTCTTC; CDR3: CSARDHAGIGVEQFF
V: TRBV11-2; size: NA; J: TRBJ2-3; D: NA; DNA: TGTGCCAGCAGCAAGGGGGGGGGCATTGATACGCAGTATTTT; CDR3: CASSKGGGIDTQYF
V: TRBV13; size: NA; J: TRBJ2-5; D: TRBD1; DNA: TGTGCCAGCAGCTCAGACTGGACAGGGGAGAGAGAGACCCAGTACTTC; CDR3: CASSSDWTGERETQYF
V: TRBV28; size: NA; J: TRBJ2-3; D: NA; DNA: TGTGCCAGCACTGGCATTAGGGCAGATACGCAGTATTTT; CDR3: CASTGIRADTQYF
V: TRBV27; size: NA; J: TRBJ2-7; D: NA; DNA: TGTGCCAGCAGTGAGTGGCGGGACCTCTCCTACGAGCAGTACTTC; CDR3: CASSEWRDLSYEQYF
V: TRBV5-6; size: NA; J: TRBJ2-1; D: NA; DNA: TGTGCCAGCAGCTTTGGTAGTACCAATGAGCAGTTCTTC; CDR3: CASSFGSTNEQFF
V: TRBV25-1; size: few; J: TRBJ1-4; D: NA; DNA: TGTGCCAGCAGTGGTGATCTAAGAGAAAAACTGTTTTTT; CDR3: CASSGDLREKLFF
V: TRBV3-1; size: NA; J: TRBJ2-5; D: NA; DNA: TGTGCCAGCAGCCAAGAACCCGAGTTTGAGACCCAGTACTTC; CDR3: CASSQEPEFETQYF
V: TRBV20-1; size: NA; J: TRBJ2-5; D: TRBD2; DNA: TGCAGTGCTACACAGAGTGGGGCTAGCGGGAGATTTATGGAGACCCAGTACTTC; CDR3: CSATQSGASGRFMETQYF
V: TRBV14; size: few; J: TRBJ2-2; D: NA; DNA: TGTGCCAGCAGTTACCTCACAGGGATCGGGGAGCTGTTTTTT; CDR3: CASSYLTGIGELFF
V: TRBV3-1; size: NA; J: TRBJ1-2; D: NA; DNA: TGTGCCAGCAGCCAAGATTCGGGGGTCTACTATGGCTACACCTTC; CDR3: CASSQDSGVYYGYTF
V: TRBV7-9; size: NA; J: TRBJ1-1; D: TRBD1; DNA: TGTGCCAGCAGCTCTCCGGACAGGGCGATCACTGAAGCTTTCTTT; CDR3: CASSSPDRAITEAFF
V: TRBV12-3/TRBV12-4; size: NA; J: TRBJ2-6; D: NA; DNA: TGTGCCAGCAGTTCTCAGGTGGTCGGGGCCAACGTCCTGACTTTC; CDR3: CASSSQVVGANVLTF
V: TRBV29-1; size: NA; J: TRBJ2-7; D: NA; DNA: TGCAGCGGGGGGGAGGATCGCTACGAGCAGTACTTC; CDR3: CSGGEDRYEQYF
V: TRBV28; size: NA; J: TRBJ2-3; D: TRBD1; DNA: TGTGCCAGCAGTGGCGGGACAGGGAATATCGCAGATACGCAGTATTTT; CDR3: CASSGGTGNIADTQYF
V: TRBV29-1; size: NA; J: TRBJ2-3; D: NA; DNA: TGCAGCGTTGAGATGGAGAGCACAGATACGCAGTATTTT; CDR3: CSVEMESTDTQYF
V: TRBV27; size: few; J: TRBJ2-1; D: NA; DNA: TGTGCCAGCAGTTTGGGGGTGGGCTCCTACAATGAGCAGTTCTTC; CDR3: CASSLGVGSYNEQFF
V: TRBV10-3; size: few; J: TRBJ2-3; D: TRBD1; DNA: TGTGCCACACAAGAACCGGGACAGGGGTCAGGTACGCAGTATTTT; CDR3: CATQEPGQGSGTQYF
V: TRBV7-9; size: NA; J: TRBJ2-6; D: NA; DNA: TGTGCCAGCAGCGGCGGACAGCCTTGGGGCAACGTCCTGACTTTC; CDR3: CASSGGQPWGNVLTF
V: TRBV11-2; size: once; J: TRBJ1-2; D: TRBD1; DNA: TGTGCCAGCAGCTTAGGGACAGGGTCAGGCTATGGCTACACCTTC; CDR3: CASSLGTGSGYGYTF
V: TRBV27; size: NA; J: TRBJ2-7; D: NA; DNA: TGTGCCAGCAGTTTACGCCTATTTCCTGGGGGTAACTACGAGCAGTACTTC; CDR3: CASSLRLFPGGNYEQYF
V: TRBV3-1; size: NA; J: TRBJ2-7; D: NA; DNA: TGTGCCAGCAGCCAACCGAGCGGGCCCCCCTACGAGCAGTACTTC; CDR3: CASSQPSGPPYEQYF
V: TRBV6-2/TRBV6-3; size: NA; J: TRBJ2-3; D: NA; DNA: TGTGCCAGCAGTTATCGTTACCTCACAGATACGCAGTATTTT; CDR3: CASSYRYLTDTQYF
V: TRBV5-1; size: NA; J: TRBJ2-3; D: NA; DNA: TGCGCCAGCGGCGGAGGAACAGGAGGGCTTACAGATACGCAGTATTTT; CDR3: CASGGGTGGLTDTQYF
V: TRBV27; size: NA; J: TRBJ2-7; D: NA; DNA: TGTGCCAGCAGCTCTGGGGCGTACAATGAGCAGTACTTC; CDR3: CASSSGAYNEQYF
V: TRBV28; size: NA; J: TRBJ1-2; D: NA; DNA: TGTGCCAGCAGCACCCTAGGAGGCTACACCTTC; CDR3: CASSTLGGYTF
V: TRBV5-1; size: NA; J: TRBJ2-6; D: NA; DNA: TGCGCCAGCAGCGGGAAGGACTCTGGGGCCAACGTCCTGACTTTC; CDR3: CASSGKDSGANVLTF
V: TRBV12-3/TRBV12-4; size: NA; J: TRBJ2-3; D: TRBD2; DNA: TGTGCCGGCAGTTTGGGGGCGGGGGGCCACACAGATACGCAGTATTTT; CDR3: CAGSLGAGGHTDTQYF
V: TRBV4-3; size: NA; J: TRBJ1-2; D: NA; DNA: TGCGCCAGCAGCCGGGACCGGGACCGGACTAATGGCTACACCTTC; CDR3: CASSRDRDRTNGYTF
V: TRBV12-3/TRBV12-4; size: NA; J: TRBJ2-5; D: TRBD1; DNA: TGTGCCAGCAGGACAGGGGCGCACCAAGAGACCCAGTACTTC; CDR3: CASRTGAHQETQYF
V: TRBV4-1; size: NA; J: TRBJ2-7; D: TRBD2; DNA: TGCGCCAGCAGCCAACCGGTAGCGGGACCCACCTACGAGCAGTACTTC; CDR3: CASSQPVAGPTYEQYF
V: TRBV7-9; size: NA; J: TRBJ2-5; D: NA; DNA: TGTGCCAGCAGCTTAGCGGAGCTTTGGGAAGAGACCCAGTACTTC; CDR3: CASSLAELWEETQYF
V: TRBV7-2; size: NA; J: TRBJ1-2; D: NA; DNA: TGTGCCAGCAGCTCCCCCAGGAGTTCCGGCTACACCTTC; CDR3: CASSSPRSSGYTF
V: TRBV12-3/TRBV12-4; size: NA; J: TRBJ2-4; D: NA; DNA: NA; CDR3: CASSLVGTGNIPYF
V: TRBV29-1; size: many; J: TRBJ2-1; D: NA; DNA: TGCAGCGCCCAGGGTACCTACAATGAGCAGTTCTTC; CDR3: CSAQGTYNEQFF
V: TRBV15; size: few; J: TRBJ1-6; D: NA; DNA: TGTGCCACCAGCAAGAGACAGATCTATAATTCACCCCTCCACTTT; CDR3: CATSKRQIYNSPLHF
V: TRBV6-5; size: few; J: TRBJ1-2; D: NA; DNA: TGTGCCAGCAGTTCCCCGGGAGACACGTTGGGCTACACCTTC; CDR3: CASSSPGDTLGYTF
V: TRBV30; size: NA; J: TRBJ1-4; D: NA; DNA: TGTGCCTGGGGAGATCTCGGGACCCGAAATGGAAAACTGTTTTTT; CDR3: CAWGDLGTRNGKLFF
V: TRBV6-5; size: NA; J: TRBJ1-2; D: TRBD1; DNA: TGTGCCAGCAGTTACTCGAACGGCCCCGCCTACGGGGGGACAGGGTCCTTCTATGGCTACACCTTC; CDR3: CASSYSNGPAYGGTGSFYGYTF
V: TRBV6-2/TRBV6-3; size: few; J: TRBJ2-7; D: NA; DNA: TGTGCCAGCAGTCACCCGGACGGCTCCTACGAGCAGTACTTC; CDR3: CASSHPDGSYEQYF
V: TRBV15; size: few; J: TRBJ2-1; D: TRBD1; DNA: TGTGCCACCAGCAGAACAGGGGGCAATTTCTATGAGCAGTTCTTC; CDR3: CATSRTGGNFYEQFF
V: TRBV9; size: NA; J: TRBJ2-3; D: NA; DNA: TGTGCCAGCAGCGAGGAACCAGGGTGGGTGCAGTATTTT; CDR3: CASSEEPGWVQYF
V: TRBV3-1; size: few; J: TRBJ2-7; D: NA; DNA: TGTGCCAGCAGCCAGGGGGCCCACGAGCAGTACTTC; CDR3: CASSQGAHEQYF
V: TRBV6-2/TRBV6-3; size: NA; J: TRBJ1-1; D: NA; DNA: TGTGCCTCAAGAGAAGGGGATTACGCTGAAGCTTTCTTT; CDR3: CASREGDYAEAFF
V: TRBV27; size: NA; J: TRBJ1-1; D: NA; DNA: TGTGCCAGCAGTTTTGCAGGGCGCGCCCCGGTAGCTTTCTTT; CDR3: CASSFAGRAPVAFF
V: TRBV15; size: NA; J: TRBJ2-1; D: NA; DNA: TGTGCCACGTCCCCTCCGGGTTACAATGAGCAGTTCTTC; CDR3: CATSPPGYNEQFF
V: TRBV29-1; size: NA; J: TRBJ2-3; D: NA; DNA: TGCAGCGTTGAAGAAGGGCCTCCCACAGATACGCAGTATTTT; CDR3: CSVEEGPPTDTQYF
V: TRBV29-1; size: NA; J: TRBJ2-7; D: NA; DNA: TGCAGCGTTGAAGGTAGTACACAGGGCTCCTACGAGCAGTACTTC; CDR3: CSVEGSTQGSYEQYF
V: TRBV7-2; size: few; J: TRBJ2-7; D: TRBD1; DNA: TGTGCCAGCAGCCTGGGCCTACCTGGACAGGGAACTGGCGAGCAGTACTTC; CDR3: CASSLGLPGQGTGEQYF
V: TRBV7-9; size: NA; J: TRBJ2-7; D: NA; DNA: TGTGCCAGCAGTTCTTCCCAAAACTACGAGCAGTACTTC; CDR3: CASSSSQNYEQYF
V: TRBV7-8; size: NA; J: TRBJ2-5; D: TRBD1; DNA: TGTGCCAGCAGCTACGCCCTCGACTTGGACAGGATACAAGAGACCCAGTACTTC; CDR3: CASSYALDLDRIQETQYF
V: TRBV7-8; size: NA; J: TRBJ2-5; D: TRBD2; DNA: TGTGCCAGCAGCTTAGTGGCTAGCGGGGCGAAGACCCAGTACTTC; CDR3: CASSLVASGAKTQYF
V: TRBV6-5; size: few; J: TRBJ2-3; D: TRBD2; DNA: TGTGCCAGCAGTTCCCGACTAGCTGGAGGGGATACGCAGTATTTT; CDR3: CASSSRLAGGDTQYF
V: TRBV2; size: NA; J: TRBJ1-2; D: NA; DNA: TGTGCCAGCTTCAGCTTGGACGGGCGATTCGGTGGCTACACCTTC; CDR3: CASFSLDGRFGGYTF
V: TRBV7-8; size: NA; J: TRBJ2-3; D: TRBD2; DNA: TGTGCCAGCAGCCCACATCGCGGGGGGGTGGCAGATACGCAGTATTTT; CDR3: CASSPHRGGVADTQYF
V: TRBV5-1; size: few; J: TRBJ2-5; D: NA; DNA: TGCGCCAGCAGCTTGGACACACCCTCTAGGGAGACCCAGTACTTC; CDR3: CASSLDTPSRETQYF
V: TRBV19; size: NA; J: TRBJ1-5; D: NA; DNA: TGTGCCAGTAGTATGAACCTCAGCAATCAGCCCCAGCATTTT; CDR3: CASSMNLSNQPQHF
V: TRBV6-5; size: NA; J: TRBJ2-7; D: NA; DNA: TGTGCCAGCAGTTCCAAACGAATGGACAGCTACGAGCAGTACTTC; CDR3: CASSSKRMDSYEQYF
V: TRBV27; size: NA; J: TRBJ1-5; D: NA; DNA: TGTGCCAGCAGTTTATTTTGGGGGGAGCCCCAGCATTTT; CDR3: CASSLFWGEPQHF